This TCR beta chain originates from a study of identifying expanded T cells in peripheral blood. Worth noting for this clone: Its antigen is unknown.

The CDR3 covers 16 residues. V gave up 2 bases and J gave up 0 bases, with 11 bases separating them. In germline, CDR1 is SGHNT, CDR2 YENEEA. General study results and limits: Variance in clone template counts between approximately two-week samples significantly increased with total template count across all healthy donors.

Generated by immunoSEQ multiplex PCR, the TCRdb table keeps only in-frame clones and is missing some. The sample contains 50,000 to 65,000 clones, about nine tenths of which appear only once. The J gene is TRBJ2-1, the V gene TRBV11-3; D gene unclear. The source is a person aged 18 to 75 in good health. Sequencing was performed on blood. This CDR3 reads CASSLTAIGSYNEQFF. CDR3 DNA sequence: TGTGCCAGCAGCTTAACGGCCATTGGCTCCTACAATGAGCAGTTCTTC.